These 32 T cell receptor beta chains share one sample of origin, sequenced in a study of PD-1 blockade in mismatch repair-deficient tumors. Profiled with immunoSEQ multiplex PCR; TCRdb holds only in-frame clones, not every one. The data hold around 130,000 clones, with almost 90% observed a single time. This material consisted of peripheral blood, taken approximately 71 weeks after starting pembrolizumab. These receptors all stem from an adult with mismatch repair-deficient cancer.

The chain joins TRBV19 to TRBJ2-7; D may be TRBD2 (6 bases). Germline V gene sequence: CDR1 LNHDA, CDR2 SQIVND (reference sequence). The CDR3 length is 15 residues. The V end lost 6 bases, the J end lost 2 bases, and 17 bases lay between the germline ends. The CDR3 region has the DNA TGTGCCAGTAGCCCGGGAGCAGGTTTGACCTACGAGCAGTACTTC. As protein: CASSPGAGLTYEQYF.

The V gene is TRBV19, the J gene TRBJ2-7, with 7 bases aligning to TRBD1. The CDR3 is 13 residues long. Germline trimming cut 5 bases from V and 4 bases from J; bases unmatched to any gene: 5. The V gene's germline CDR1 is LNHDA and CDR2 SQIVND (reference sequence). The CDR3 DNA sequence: TGTGCCAGTAGTTTCAGACAGGGATACGAGCAGTACTTC. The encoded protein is CASSFRQGYEQYF. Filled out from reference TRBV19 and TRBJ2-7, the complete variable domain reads DGGITQSPKYLFRKEGQNVTLSCEQNLNHDAMYWYRQDPGQGLRLIYYSQIVNDFQKGDIAEGYSVSREKKESFPLTVTSAQKNPTAFYLCASSFRQGYEQYFGPGTRLTVT.

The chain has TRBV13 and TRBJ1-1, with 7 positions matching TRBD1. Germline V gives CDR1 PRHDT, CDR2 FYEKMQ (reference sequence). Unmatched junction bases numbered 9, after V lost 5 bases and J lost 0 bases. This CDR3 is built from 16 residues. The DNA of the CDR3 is TGTGCCAGCAGCGGACGACAGGGAATTATGAACACTGAAGCTTTCTTT. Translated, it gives CASSGRQGIMNTEAFF.

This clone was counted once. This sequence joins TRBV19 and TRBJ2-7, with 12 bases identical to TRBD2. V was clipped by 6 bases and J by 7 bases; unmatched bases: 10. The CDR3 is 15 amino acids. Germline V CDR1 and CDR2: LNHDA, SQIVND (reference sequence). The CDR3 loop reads CASSQGLAGLGEQYF. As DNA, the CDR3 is TGTGCCAGTAGCCAAGGACTAGCGGGATTGGGGGAGCAGTACTTC.

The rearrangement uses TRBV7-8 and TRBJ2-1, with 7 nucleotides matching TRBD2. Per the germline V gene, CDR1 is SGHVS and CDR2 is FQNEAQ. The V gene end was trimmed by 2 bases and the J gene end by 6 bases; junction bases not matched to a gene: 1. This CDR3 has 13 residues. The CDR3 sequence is CASSLRLANEQFF. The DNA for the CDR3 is TGTGCCAGCAGCTTAAGACTAGCCAATGAGCAGTTCTTC.

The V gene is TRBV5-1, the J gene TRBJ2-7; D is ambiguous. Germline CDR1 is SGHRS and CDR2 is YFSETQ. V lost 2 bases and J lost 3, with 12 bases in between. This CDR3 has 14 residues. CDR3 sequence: CASSFNADYYEQYF. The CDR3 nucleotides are TGCGCCAGCAGCTTCAATGCGGATTACTACGAGCAGTACTTC.

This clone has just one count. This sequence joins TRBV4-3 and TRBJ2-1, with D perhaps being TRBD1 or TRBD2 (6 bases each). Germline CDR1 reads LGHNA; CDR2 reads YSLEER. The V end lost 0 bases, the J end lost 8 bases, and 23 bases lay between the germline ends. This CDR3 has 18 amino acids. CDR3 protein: CASSQDPLAGGGRDEQFF. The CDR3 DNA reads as TGCGCCAGCAGCCAAGATCCCCTAGCAGGAGGGGGTAGGGATGAGCAGTTCTTC.

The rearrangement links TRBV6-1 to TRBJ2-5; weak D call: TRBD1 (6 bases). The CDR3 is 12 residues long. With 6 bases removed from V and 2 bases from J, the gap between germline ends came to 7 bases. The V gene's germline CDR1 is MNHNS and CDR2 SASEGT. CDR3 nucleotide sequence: TGTGCCAGCAGGGACAGACAAGAGACCCAGTACTTC. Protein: CASRDRQETQYF.

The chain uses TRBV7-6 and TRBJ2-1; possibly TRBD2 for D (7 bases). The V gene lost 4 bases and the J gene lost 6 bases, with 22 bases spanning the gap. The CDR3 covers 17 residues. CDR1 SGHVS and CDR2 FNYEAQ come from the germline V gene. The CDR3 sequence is CASSSIKEGGVFNEQFF. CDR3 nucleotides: TGTGCCAGCAGCTCAATAAAGGAGGGGGGGGTCTTCAATGAGCAGTTCTTC.

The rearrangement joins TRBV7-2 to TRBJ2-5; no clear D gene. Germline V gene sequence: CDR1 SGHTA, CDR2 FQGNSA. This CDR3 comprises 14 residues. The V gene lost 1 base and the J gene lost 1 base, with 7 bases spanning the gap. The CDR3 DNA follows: TGTGCCAGCAGCTTAGGACGGAGCCAAGAGACCCAGTACTTC. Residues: CASSLGRSQETQYF.

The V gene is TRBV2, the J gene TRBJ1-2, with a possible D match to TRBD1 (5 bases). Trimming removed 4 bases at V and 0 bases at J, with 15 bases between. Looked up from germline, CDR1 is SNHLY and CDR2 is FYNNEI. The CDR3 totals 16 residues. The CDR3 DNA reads TGTGCCAGCAGTGTGTTTAAGAGGGGCACTAACTATGGCTACACCTTC. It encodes CASSVFKRGTNYGYTF.

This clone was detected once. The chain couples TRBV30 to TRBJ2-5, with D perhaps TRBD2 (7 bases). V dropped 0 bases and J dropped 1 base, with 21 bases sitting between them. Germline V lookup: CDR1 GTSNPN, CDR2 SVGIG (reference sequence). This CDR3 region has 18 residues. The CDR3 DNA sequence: TGTGCCTGGAGTGTATGGCAGGGAGGGGGATCGGCCCAAGAGACCCAGTACTTC. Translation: CAWSVWQGGGSAQETQYF.

CDR3 DNA: TGTGCCAGCAGCCCGACAGGGAACTTGAACACCGGGGAGCTGTTTTTT. It codes for CASSPTGNLNTGELFF. The chain recombines TRBV7-2 with TRBJ2-2; 7 bases agree with TRBD1. The germline gives CDR1 SGHTA, CDR2 FQGNSA. CDR3 length: 16 amino acids. Trimming cost V 5 bases and J 1 base; bases outside gene matches: 7.

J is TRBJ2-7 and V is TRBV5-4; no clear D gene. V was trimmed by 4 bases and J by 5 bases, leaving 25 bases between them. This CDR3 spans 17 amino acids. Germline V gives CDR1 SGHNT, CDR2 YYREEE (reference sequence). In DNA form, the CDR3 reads TGTGCCAGCAGCCCATTTCGTCCGCCCAATATAATAGACGAGCAGTACTTC. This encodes CASSPFRPPNIIDEQYF.

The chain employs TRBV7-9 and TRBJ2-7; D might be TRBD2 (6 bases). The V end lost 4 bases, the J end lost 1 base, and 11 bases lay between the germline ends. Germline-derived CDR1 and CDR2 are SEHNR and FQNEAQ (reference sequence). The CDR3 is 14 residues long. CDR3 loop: CASSSVGTSYEQYF. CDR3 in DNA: TGTGCCAGCAGCTCAGTCGGGACTTCCTACGAGCAGTACTTC.

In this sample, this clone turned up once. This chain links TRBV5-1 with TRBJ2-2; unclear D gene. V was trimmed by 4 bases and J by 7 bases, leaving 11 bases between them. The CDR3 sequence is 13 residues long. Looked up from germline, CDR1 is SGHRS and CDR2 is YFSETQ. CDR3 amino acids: CASSLHMGGELFF. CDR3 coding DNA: TGCGCCAGCAGCCTCCATATGGGCGGGGAGCTGTTTTTT. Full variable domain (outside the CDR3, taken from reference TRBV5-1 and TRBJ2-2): KAGVTQTPRYLIKTRGQQVTLSCSPISGHRSVSWYQQTPGQGLQFLFEYFSETQRNKGNFPGRFSGRQFSNSRSEMNVSTLELGDSALYLCASSLHMGGELFFGEGSRLTVL.

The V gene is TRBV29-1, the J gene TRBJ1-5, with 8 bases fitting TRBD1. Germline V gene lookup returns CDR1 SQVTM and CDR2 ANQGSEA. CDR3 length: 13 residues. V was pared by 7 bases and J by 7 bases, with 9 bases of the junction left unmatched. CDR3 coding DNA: TGCAGCGCAAGACAGGGGTCGGGGCAGCCCCAGCATTTT. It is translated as CSARQGSGQPQHF.

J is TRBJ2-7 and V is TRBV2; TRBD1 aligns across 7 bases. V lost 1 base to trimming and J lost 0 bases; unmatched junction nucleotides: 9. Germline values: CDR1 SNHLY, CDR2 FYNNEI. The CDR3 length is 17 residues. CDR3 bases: TGTGCCAGCAGTGAAGTCAGGGTTACAGGGGTCTCCTACGAGCAGTACTTC. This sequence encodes CASSEVRVTGVSYEQYF.

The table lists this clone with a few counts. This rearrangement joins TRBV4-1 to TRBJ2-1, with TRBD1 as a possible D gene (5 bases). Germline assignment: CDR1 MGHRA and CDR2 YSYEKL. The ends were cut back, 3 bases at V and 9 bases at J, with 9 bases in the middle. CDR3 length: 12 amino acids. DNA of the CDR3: TGCGCCAGCAGCCATACAGGTGGTGAGCAGTTCTTC. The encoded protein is CASSHTGGEQFF.

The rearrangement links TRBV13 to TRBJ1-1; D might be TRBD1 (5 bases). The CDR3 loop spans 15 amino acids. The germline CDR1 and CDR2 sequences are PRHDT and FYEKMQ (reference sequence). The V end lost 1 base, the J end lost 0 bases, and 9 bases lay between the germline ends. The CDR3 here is CASSLAGTVNTEAFF. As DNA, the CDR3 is TGTGCCAGCAGCTTAGCCGGGACGGTGAACACTGAAGCTTTCTTT.

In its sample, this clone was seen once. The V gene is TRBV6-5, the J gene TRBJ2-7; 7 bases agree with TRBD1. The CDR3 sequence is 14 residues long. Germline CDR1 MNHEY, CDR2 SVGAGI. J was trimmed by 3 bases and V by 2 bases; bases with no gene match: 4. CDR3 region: CASSYLGQVYEQYF. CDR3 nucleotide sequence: TGTGCCAGCAGTTACCTCGGACAGGTCTACGAGCAGTACTTC.

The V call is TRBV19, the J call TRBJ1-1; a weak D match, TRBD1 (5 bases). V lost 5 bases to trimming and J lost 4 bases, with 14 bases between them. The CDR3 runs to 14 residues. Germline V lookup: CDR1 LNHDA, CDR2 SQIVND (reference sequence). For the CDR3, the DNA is TGTGCCAGTAGTCGGGCAGGGTTTGGCACTGAAGCTTTCTTT. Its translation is CASSRAGFGTEAFF.

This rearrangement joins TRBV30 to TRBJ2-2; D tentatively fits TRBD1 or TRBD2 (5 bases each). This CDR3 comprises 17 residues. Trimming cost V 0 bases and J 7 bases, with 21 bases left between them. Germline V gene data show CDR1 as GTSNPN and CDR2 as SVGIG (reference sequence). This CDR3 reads CAWSVIPRDPLGGELFF. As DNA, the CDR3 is TGTGCCTGGAGTGTAATTCCCAGGGACCCCCTCGGCGGGGAGCTGTTTTTT.

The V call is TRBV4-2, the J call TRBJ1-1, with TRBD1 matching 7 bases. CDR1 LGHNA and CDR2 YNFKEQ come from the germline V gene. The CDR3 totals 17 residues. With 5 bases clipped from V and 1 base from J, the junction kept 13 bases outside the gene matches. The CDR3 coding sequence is TGTGCCAGCAGCGGAAGGGGGCTTGGGGACCCGAACACTGAAGCTTTCTTT. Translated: CASSGRGLGDPNTEAFF.

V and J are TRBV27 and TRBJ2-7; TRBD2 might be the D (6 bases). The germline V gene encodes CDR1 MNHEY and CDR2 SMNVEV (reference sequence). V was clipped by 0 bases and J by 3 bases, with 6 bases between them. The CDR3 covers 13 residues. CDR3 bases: TGTGCCAGCAGTTTATCGCGGGACTACGAGCAGTACTTC. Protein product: CASSLSRDYEQYF.

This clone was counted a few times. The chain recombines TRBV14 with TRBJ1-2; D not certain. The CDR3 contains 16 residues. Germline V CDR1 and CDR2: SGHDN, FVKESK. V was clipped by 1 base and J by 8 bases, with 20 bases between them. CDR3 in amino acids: CASSQVEKGGSRGYTF. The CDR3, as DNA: TGTGCCAGCAGCCAAGTCGAAAAGGGAGGATCTCGGGGCTACACCTTC.

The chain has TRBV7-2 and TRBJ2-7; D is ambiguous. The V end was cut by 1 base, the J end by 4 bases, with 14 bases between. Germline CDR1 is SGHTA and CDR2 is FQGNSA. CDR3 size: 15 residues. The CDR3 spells CASSLVAQASYEQYF. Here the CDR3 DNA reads TGTGCCAGCAGCTTAGTGGCCCAGGCAAGTTACGAGCAGTACTTC.

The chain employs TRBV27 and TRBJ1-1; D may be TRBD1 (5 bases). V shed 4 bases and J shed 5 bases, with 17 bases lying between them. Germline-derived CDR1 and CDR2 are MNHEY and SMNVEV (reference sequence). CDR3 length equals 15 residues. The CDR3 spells CASSSLGGRLTEAFF. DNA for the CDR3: TGTGCCAGCAGTTCCCTCGGGGGAAGGTTGACTGAAGCTTTCTTT.

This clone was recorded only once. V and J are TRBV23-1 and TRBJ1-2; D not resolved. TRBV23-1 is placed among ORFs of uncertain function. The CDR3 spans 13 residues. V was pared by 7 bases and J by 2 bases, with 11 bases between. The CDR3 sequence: CASTELVNYGYTF. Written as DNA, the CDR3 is TGCGCCAGCACCGAGTTAGTCAACTATGGCTACACCTTC.

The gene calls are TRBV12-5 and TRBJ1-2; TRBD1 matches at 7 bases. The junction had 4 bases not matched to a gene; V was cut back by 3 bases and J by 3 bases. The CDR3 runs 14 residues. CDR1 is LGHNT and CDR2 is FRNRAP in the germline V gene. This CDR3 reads CASGLGQGDYGYTF. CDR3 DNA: TGTGCTAGTGGTTTAGGGCAGGGGGACTATGGCTACACCTTC.

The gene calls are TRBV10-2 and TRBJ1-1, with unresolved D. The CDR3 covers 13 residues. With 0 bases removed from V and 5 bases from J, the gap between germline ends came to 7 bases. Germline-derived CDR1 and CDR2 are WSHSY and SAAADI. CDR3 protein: CASSESAGTEAFF. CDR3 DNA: TGCGCCAGCAGTGAGTCGGCGGGGACTGAAGCTTTCTTT.

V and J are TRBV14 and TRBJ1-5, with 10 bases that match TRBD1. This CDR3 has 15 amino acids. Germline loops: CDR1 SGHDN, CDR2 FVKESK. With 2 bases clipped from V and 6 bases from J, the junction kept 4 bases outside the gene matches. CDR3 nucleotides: TGTGCCAGCAGCCAATGGACAGGGGGACGTCAGCCCCAGCATTTT. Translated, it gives CASSQWTGGRQPQHF. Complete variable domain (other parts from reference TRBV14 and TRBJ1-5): EAGVTQFPSHSVIEKGQTVTLRCDPISGHDNLYWYRRVMGKEIKFLLHFVKESKQDESGMPNNRFLAERTGGTYSTLKVQPAELEDSGVYFCASSQWTGGRQPQHFGDGTRLSIL.